This TCR beta chain stems from a study of cytomegalovirus exposure and HLA in healthy donors. The study sampled nominally healthy donors, though unrecorded immune exposures were likely. General study findings and limits: Judged likely to be a sequencing artifact was a cluster of highly shared sequence variants. Earlier analysis looked at TCR beta V segments, and most were productive about 90% or about 30% of the time.

A multiplex PCR was run with 60 Vbeta primers and 13 Jbeta primers. Per the authors' pipeline: In a later analysis, of around 80 million unique beta chains, about 11 million appeared in at least two donors. Profiling relied on immunoSEQ multiplex PCR, and the TCRdb table lists in-frame clones only, not all of them. The V and J calls and clone size come from that table; D and trimming were worked out from the DNA. Altogether about 200,000 clones are present, roughly 80% being singletons, with the ten largest covering about 2.8%. CDR3 size: 11 residues. V gave up 8 bases and J gave up 4 bases, with 8 bases separating them. Germline V gives CDR1 MGHDK, CDR2 SYGVNS. As for this clone: Its target is not known.

The chain employs TRBV25-1 and TRBJ1-1, with D tentatively TRBD1 (5 bases). Source material: PBMCs. The receptor was isolated from a woman aged 25 to 39 in good health and CMV-seronegative. The CDR3 DNA reads as TGTGCCAGCGGGGCAGCCACTGAAGCTTTCTTT. It translates to CASGAATEAFF.